The 6 T cell receptor beta chains listed next were all sequenced from one sample in a study of shared clonotypes between healthy human individuals. TCRdb keeps only in-frame clones here, not all; method: immunoSEQ multiplex PCR. The profile shows hundreds of thousands of clones, 90% to 95% of them singletons. The naive CD8 subset, CD45RO-negative cells positively selected for CCR7, excluded terminally differentiated effector memory CD45RA+ cells. Sequenced: naive CD8+ T cells sorted from blood. All receptors come from a woman aged 25 to 39 in good health.

This chain joins TRBV9 and TRBJ2-1; 11 nucleotides align to TRBD2. Losses at the gene ends were 5 bases for V and 2 bases for J; bases not matched to a gene: 6. Germline V lookup: CDR1 SGDLS, CDR2 YYNGEE. The CDR3 runs to 16 residues. The CDR3 is CASSPSSGRTYNEQFF. Written as DNA, the CDR3 is TGTGCCAGCAGTCCATCTAGCGGGAGGACCTACAATGAGCAGTTCTTC.

V and J are TRBV25-1 and TRBJ1-2, with 7 bases identical to TRBD1. J lost 3 bases, V lost 8 bases, and 9 bases had no gene match. In germline, CDR1 is MGHDK, CDR2 SYGVNS. The CDR3 spans 14 residues. The CDR3 reads CASREDRADYGYTF. Written as DNA, the CDR3 is TGTGCCAGCCGCGAAGACAGGGCGGACTATGGCTACACCTTC.

V is TRBV5-1 and J is TRBJ2-7; D perhaps matches TRBD2 (6 bases). The V gene's germline CDR1 is SGHRS and CDR2 YFSETQ. Trimming left V 4 bases short and J 0 bases short, with 11 bases between. CDR3 size: 14 residues. Written as DNA, the CDR3 is TGCGCCAGCAGCCCTCGGACTAACTCCTACGAGCAGTACTTC. Protein sequence: CASSPRTNSYEQYF.

The chain recombines TRBV7-8 with TRBJ2-7, with 8 nucleotides matching TRBD1. Germline-derived CDR1 and CDR2 are SGHVS and FQNEAQ. J gave up 6 bases and V 5 bases, and 9 bases lay outside the gene matches. The length of the CDR3 is 14 residues. The CDR3, as DNA: TGTGCCAGCAGCCCACGACAGGGGAAGGGCGAGCAGTACTTC. Translating gives CASSPRQGKGEQYF.

The V call is TRBV25-1, the J call TRBJ1-6; D is ambiguous. Germline CDR1 MGHDK, CDR2 SYGVNS. Trimming left V 6 bases short and J 7 bases short, with 10 bases between. The CDR3 is 13 amino acids. DNA of the CDR3: TGTGCCAGCAGACAGCGACTAAATTCACCCCTCCACTTT. Translating it yields CASRQRLNSPLHF.

V is TRBV29-1 and J is TRBJ2-1, with D uncertain. Germline V gene sequence: CDR1 SQVTM, CDR2 ANQGSEA. This CDR3 contains 15 residues. Trimming stripped 3 bases from V and 3 bases from J, with 15 bases between. CDR3 DNA: TGCAGCGTTGAGCTCGAGTCGTGGGGCTACAATGAGCAGTTCTTC. This gives the protein CSVELESWGYNEQFF.